This note documents a single T cell receptor beta chain sequence. This receptor's antigen is unknown. Per-base qualities were not stored, and no clone one base away is much larger. These data originate in a study of blood T cell repertoires in COVID-19 (dated by TCRdb to about 2020). With regard to the full study: Samples covering the acute and convalescent phases of COVID-19 were provided by collaborators in the United States, Italy and Spain. The prospective study material was composed of cDNA or gDNA derived from T cells, B-cell-depleted T cells, or PBMCs. The dataset comprised deeply sampled blood TCRbeta repertoires from subjects exposed to, actively infected with, or recovered from COVID-19. A freely available public database, intended as a resource for researchers studying the immune response to SARS-CoV-2, is where the repertoires were released. The samples were drawn from two sources: the first 160 participants of the ongoing ImmuneRACE study, and 1,000 to 1,500 subjects contributed by 6 global collaborators. Sample metadata almost always included a de-identified subject ID, COVID-19 status, age in years and sex. Where available, HLA class I and class II types were obtained from metadata supplied by the sample provider rather than from assay-based typing. Overall study results and their limits: The amount of clinical and demographic metadata varied by source and participant and was provided uncurated.

Enrolling through a virtual design, the prospective study's participants ranged in age from roughly 18 to 89 years and lived across around 25 United States geographic areas. To assign participants to cohorts, the prospective study relied on clinical history that participants themselves reported in a screening survey and a study questionnaire. In the prospective study, mobile phlebotomists collected whole blood, serum and a nasopharyngeal or oropharyngeal swab from each participant. Over a roughly two-month period, participants in the prospective study had the option of providing additional blood draws and questionnaires. Prospective study blood samples were shipped either frozen or at room temperature before DNA extraction. TCRbeta CDR3 regions were amplified from genomic DNA by means of the immunoSEQ Assay, a bias-controlled multiplex PCR. The study's own analysis went as follows. Nucleated cell counts per sample were estimated from amplification of reference gene primers within the assay. To quantify the absolute abundance of each unique TCRbeta CDR3 rearrangement, sequence reads were collapsed and filtered. For each sample, productive Simpson clonality was calculated as the square root of Simpson's diversity index across productive rearrangements. TCRdb carries this immuneACCESS record with in-frame sequences only. Its versions omit some clonotypes, under half of them owing to an unresolved V gene in the studies checked, with the rest unexplained. From that table come the V and J calls and clone size; the DNA was used to work out D and trimming. Counted in this sample were roughly 230,000 clones; roughly 86% of them appeared once. The ten largest account for 3.5% to 4.5% of the sample.

Deletion took 5 bases off V and 0 bases off J, with a span of 13 bases between the germline ends. Sequences SGHVS (CDR1) and FQNEAQ (CDR2) are obtained from the germline V gene. The CDR3 runs 15 amino acids, cysteine and phenylalanine included. Only CDR3 DNA remains: 45 bases, in frame from the first base. Sequencing was performed on PBMCs or T cells enriched from blood (not recorded which). The TCR was taken from a woman aged 25 to 39 with acute COVID-19. Rearrangement joined TRBV7-8 to TRBJ1-1; no confident D gene assignment can be made. The CDR3 here reads CASSPGVGMNTEAFF. The DNA is TGTGCCAGCAGCCCCGGGGTGGGAATGAACACTGAAGCTTTCTTT.